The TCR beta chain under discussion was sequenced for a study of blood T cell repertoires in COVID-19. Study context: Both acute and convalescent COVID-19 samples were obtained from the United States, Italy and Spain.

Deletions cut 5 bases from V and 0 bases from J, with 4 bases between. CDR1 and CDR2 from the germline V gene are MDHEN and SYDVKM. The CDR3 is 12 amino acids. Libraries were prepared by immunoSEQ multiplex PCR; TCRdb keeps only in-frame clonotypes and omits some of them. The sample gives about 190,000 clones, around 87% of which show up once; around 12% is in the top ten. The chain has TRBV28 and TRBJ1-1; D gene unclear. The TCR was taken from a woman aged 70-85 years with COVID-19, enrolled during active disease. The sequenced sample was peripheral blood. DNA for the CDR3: TGTGCCAGCAGTGAGTTGAACACTGAAGCTTTCTTT. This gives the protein CASSELNTEAFF.